These 11 T cell receptor beta chains originate from one sample sequenced in a study of T cells in Graves' hyperthyroidism and ophthalmopathy (dated 2019 in TCRdb). The library was obtained by multiplex PCR. Sequencing used an Illumina HiSeq 2000. The TCR beta CDR3 regions were amplified from the RNA transcripts. The TCR CDR3 was subjected to a first round of RT-PCR using the HTBI primer set and the Qiagen OneStep RT-PCR kit. In-frame beta chains were kept once TCRdb had trimmed the public reads at Q25 with fastp and called clones with MiXCR. Each CDR3 protein appears once, grouped with its most common genes and DNA. The table for this sample lists 800,000 or so distinct CDR3 sequences; roughly 37% of them were counted only once. The biggest ten clones account for approximately 8.7% of the sample. Input material: blood. The source is a man aged 18 to 29 with Graves' hyperthyroidism.

This clonotype was observed a handful of times. This chain joins TRBV4-1 and TRBJ1-1; TRBD1 might be the D (6 bases). The CDR3 is made up of 13 amino acids. The germline V gene has CDR1 MGHRA and CDR2 YSYEKL. V shed 4 bases and J shed 10 bases, with 16 bases lying between them. In DNA, the CDR3 is TGCGCCAGCAGCCGCACACAGGGAGAGGGAGCTTTCTTT. This translates into CASSRTQGEGAFF.

This clonotype has a handful of counts. The gene calls are TRBV6-5 and TRBJ1-5, with TRBD1 matching 10 bases. J was trimmed by 11 bases and V by 1 base; bases with no gene match: 8. The CDR3 is 15 amino acids. Per germline, CDR1 MNHEY and CDR2 SVGAGI. CDR3 nucleotides: TGTGCCAGCAGTTACTTGCGGACAGGGGGATCAGCCCAGCATTTT. This sequence encodes CASSYLRTGGSAQHF.

The gene calls are TRBV6-6 and TRBJ2-2; D gene unclear. Trimming removed 4 bases from V and 6 bases from J, with 12 bases in between. The CDR3 spans 14 residues. Germline V CDR1 and CDR2: MNHNY, SVGAGI (reference sequence). The CDR3 sequence: CASSLPGVAGELFF. The CDR3 DNA reads TGTGCCAGCAGTTTGCCTGGGGTAGCCGGGGAGCTGTTTTTT.

CDR3 protein: CASRFRDNSNQPQHF. CDR3 nucleotide sequence: TGTGCCAGCAGGTTCAGGGATAATAGCAATCAGCCCCAGCATTTT. The chain carries TRBV6-6 and TRBJ1-5; weak D call: TRBD1 (5 bases). The CDR3 has 15 amino acids. The germline V gene has CDR1 MNHNY and CDR2 SVGAGI (reference sequence). V lost 6 bases and J 0 bases, leaving 12 bases between the germline ends.

The rearrangement links TRBV7-9 to TRBJ2-2, with a possible D match to TRBD2 (5 bases). CDR1 and CDR2 from the germline V gene are SEHNR and FQNEAQ (reference sequence). The CDR3 has 12 amino acids. The V end lost 8 bases, the J end lost 8 bases, and 12 bases lay between the germline ends. CDR3 protein: CASVRGAGELFF. CDR3 coding DNA: TGTGCCAGCGTCCGGGGAGCAGGGGAGCTGTTTTTT.

This chain joins TRBV4-1 and TRBJ1-1; 9 bases line up with TRBD1. The trim removed 4 bases at V and 6 bases at J, leaving 6 bases unmatched. The germline gives CDR1 MGHRA, CDR2 YSYEKL. This CDR3 has 14 residues. The CDR3 loop is CASSPQQGASEAFF. As DNA, the CDR3 is TGCGCCAGCAGCCCCCAACAGGGGGCGTCTGAAGCTTTCTTT.

The chain has TRBV10-3 and TRBJ2-7; the D call may be TRBD1 or TRBD2 (6 bases each). The CDR3 length is 14 residues. The germline V gene has CDR1 ENHRY and CDR2 SYGVKD. Trimming took 10 bases from V and 5 from J, leaving 21 bases between them. In DNA form, the CDR3 reads TGTGCCAGCGGACAATCCGGGGGCAGGGACGAGCAGTACTTC. This translates into CASGQSGGRDEQYF.

CDR3: CASKPVAGSSYEQYF. The CDR3 DNA reads as TGTGCCAGCAAACCTGTAGCGGGGAGCTCCTACGAGCAGTACTTC. The rearrangement uses TRBV6-5 and TRBJ2-7; 8 bases fit TRBD2. CDR1 and CDR2 from the germline V gene are MNHEY and SVGAGI. After removal of 7 bases from V and 0 bases from J, the junction contained 8 bases not matched to a gene. This CDR3 region has 15 residues.

There are a few counts of this clonotype. V and J are TRBV4-1 and TRBJ1-5; D may be TRBD1 (6 bases). Germline V gene lookup returns CDR1 MGHRA and CDR2 YSYEKL. Deletions cut 5 bases from V and 6 bases from J, with 17 bases between. CDR3 length: 15 amino acids. The chain's CDR3 is CASSYSHTGSQPQHF. CDR3 nucleotides: TGCGCCAGCAGCTACTCCCATACAGGGTCTCAGCCCCAGCATTTT.

This clonotype was seen only a few times. The chain joins TRBV2 to TRBJ1-5; D uncertain. The CDR3 runs 14 residues. V was trimmed by 5 bases and J by 3 bases, leaving 11 bases between them. Germline CDR1 and CDR2: SNHLY and FYNNEI. CDR3 amino acids: CASSWQGINQPQHF. The DNA for the CDR3 is TGTGCCAGCAGTTGGCAAGGGATCAATCAGCCCCAGCATTTT.

A note on this clonotype: This may arise from a read error, as a much more abundant clone is one base away. The rearrangement links TRBV19 to TRBJ2-2, with 9 bases that match TRBD1. The CDR3 runs to 15 residues. V lost 4 bases to trimming and J lost 7 bases; unmatched junction nucleotides: 7. The germline gives CDR1 LNHDA, CDR2 SQIVND (reference sequence). The CDR3 nucleotides read TGTGCCAGTAGTAGGGACAGGGTGGAAAGCGGGGAGCTGTTTTTT. Residues: CASSRDRVESGELFF.